This T cell receptor (beta chain) was obtained from a study of blood T cell repertoires in COVID-19. Looking at the study overall: T cells, B-cell-depleted T cells, or PBMCs supplied cDNA or gDNA.

Ages ranged from about 18 to 89 years, with residence in 24 US areas. Cohorts were based on clinical histories the participants reported. The CDR3 sequence is 15 residues long. V was pared by 0 bases and J by 4 bases, with 12 bases between. Germline CDR1 reads MNHEY; CDR2 reads SVGAGI. Original processing notes: Estimation of nucleated cell counts relied on the amplification of reference gene primers. Libraries were prepared by immunoSEQ multiplex PCR; TCRdb keeps only in-frame clonotypes and omits some of them. V, J and clone size reflect that table, while D and trimming were determined from the DNA. The data hold 200,000 to 250,000 clones, with about 85% observed a single time.

This chain joins TRBV6-5 and TRBJ1-2, with D uncertain. The sample taken for sequencing was PBMCs or T cells enriched from blood (not recorded which). The TCR was taken from a woman under 40 with acute COVID-19. For the CDR3, the DNA is TGTGCCAGCAGTTACTCCTTTCGACACCCCTATGGCTACACCTTC. Protein: CASSYSFRHPYGYTF.